This record covers a single TCR beta chain. This entry is derived from a study of blood T cell repertoires in COVID-19. Overall study: Acute and convalescent COVID-19 samples came from the United States, Italy and Spain.

From germline, CDR1 is MNHEY and CDR2 SVGAGI. The CDR3 is 16 amino acids. V lost 2 bases to trimming and J lost 6 bases; unmatched junction nucleotides: 11. Participants spanned ages about 18 to 90 years and resided in roughly 26 US areas. Cohort 3 recovered donors had two negative PCRs, clearance, or symptom resolution. Generated by immunoSEQ multiplex PCR, the TCRdb table keeps only in-frame clones and is missing some. The data hold approximately 500,000 clones, with roughly 88% observed a single time. The TCR originated in a woman aged 35 to 49 who had recovered from COVID-19. The sample comprised PBMCs or T cells enriched from blood (not recorded which). J is TRBJ1-2 and V is TRBV6-5, with 8 bases lining up with TRBD1. CDR3 sequence (DNA): TGTGCCAGCAGTTACATAGGCGGACAGGGCGGGGATGGCTACACCTTC. This translates into CASSYIGGQGGDGYTF.